The source of this TCR beta chain is a study of radiotherapy plus CTLA-4 blockade in lung cancer listed by TCRdb under 2018. Context from the whole study: Among the enrolled patients, 18% had an objective response, and about 29% reached disease control. The research as a whole found: After treatment with radiotherapy and ipilimumab, TCR clones that came from tumors expanded in the peripheral blood. The strongest predictors of response, as reported, were early dynamic changes in blood T cell clones along with a rise in serum interferon-beta after radiation.

Libraries were constructed by the immunoSEQ multiplex PCR assay. TCRdb took this table from immuneACCESS and kept in-frame rearrangements with V and J called. Such tables lack part of the clones; where checked against another copy, unresolved V genes explain under half of the gap, and the rest is unexplained. The sample table records about 68,000 clones; 79% of these occur just once. The top ten constitute more than 8.5% of the sample. The study tested focal radiation therapy combined with CTLA-4 blockade (ipilimumab) in patients with chemo-refractory metastatic non-small-cell lung cancer. Including the terminal cysteine and phenylalanine, the CDR3 comprises 13 residues. Only the CDR3 DNA stays, 39 bases, in frame from base 1. The germline V gene (reference sequence) supplies CDR1 SEHNR and CDR2 FQNEAQ. V drops 1 base and J drops 3 bases, leaving 6 bases in between. Note on this clone: Its specific antigen is unknown. No quality values exist for individual bases; no much larger clone is one base distant.

The TCR was taken from a human donor with non-small cell lung cancer who had a complete response to radiotherapy plus ipilimumab. This receptor chain uses TRBV7-9 and TRBJ1-2; a confident D gene designation cannot be given. Source: peripheral blood, taken from a patient treated with radiotherapy plus ipilimumab. The DNA sequence reads TGTGCCAGCAGCTTAGAAAGCTACTATGGCTACACCTTC. Translation gives CASSLESYYGYTF.